Detailed here is one TCR beta chain. The trim removed 0 bases at V and 2 bases at J, leaving 9 bases unmatched. Germline CDR1 DFQATT, CDR2 SNEGSKA (reference sequence). CDR3 length: 17 residues. The data were taken from a study of CD8 T cells in Susac syndrome. RNA totalling roughly 0.45 to 1 ug underwent reverse transcription with random hexamers. By means of immunoSEQ multiplex PCR, TCR beta CDR3 spanning 54 Vbeta and 13 Jbeta underwent amplification. One entry per CDR3 protein results from TCRdb running MiXCR on the immunoSEQ multiplex PCR reads. The sample holds 150,000 to 200,000 distinct CDR3 sequences, around 93% seen once. Sequencing of TCR beta, carried out with a high-throughput approach, was applied to CD8+ and CD4+ T cells from the blood. Healthy donors served as age- and sex-matched controls.

This sequence joins TRBV20-1 and TRBJ2-5, with 10 bases aligning to TRBD2. Sequencing was performed on CD4+ T cells from PBMCs. The sequence was collected from a human donor in good health. CDR3: CSARDLPGLAVQETQYF. CDR3 sequence (DNA): TGCAGTGCTAGAGATCTCCCAGGACTAGCGGTACAAGAGACCCAGTACTTC.